This entry describes one TCR beta chain. Its antigen is still unknown. This sample stems from a study of T cells after yellow fever vaccination. General study results and limits: Highly abundant clonotypes carried over from the bulk population could end up in FACS-sorted repertoires as contaminants. Reappearing after the booster were most of the clones from primary vaccination (around 95% CD4, about 88% CD8).

The germline CDR1 and CDR2 sequences are KGHDR and SFDVKD. This CDR3 spans 15 amino acids. The trim removed 2 bases at V and 5 bases at J, leaving 5 bases unmatched. TCRdb fed the 5' RACE reads into MiXCR, producing one record per CDR3 protein. The sample has some 600,000 distinct CDR3 sequences, roughly a sixth seen once. The clonotype comes from a man between 18 and 29 years old who received the YFV17D yellow fever vaccine. Specimen: PBMCs, collected 4 to 6 days after the first yellow fever vaccination. The chain joins TRBV24-1 to TRBJ2-5, with 9 nucleotides matching TRBD1. Here the CDR3 reads CATSDSGTGKETQYF. The CDR3 DNA reads TGTGCCACCAGTGATTCAGGGACAGGGAAGGAGACCCAGTACTTC.